The 32 T cell receptor beta chains below were found in one sample sequenced in a study of shared clonotypes between healthy human individuals. Method: immunoSEQ multiplex PCR; TCRdb's copy keeps in-frame clones and lacks some. The sample carries roughly 640,000 clones, around 67% recorded once. What was sequenced was memory CD4+ T cells sorted from blood. Subset in this sample: CD45RA-negative fraction. These receptor sequences come from a woman aged 30 to 39 in good health.

This clone came up many times. This rearrangement joins TRBV11-2 to TRBJ1-5; D uncertain. Germline V gene data show CDR1 as SGHAT and CDR2 as FQNNGV. V was cut by 0 bases and J by 3 bases, with 9 bases left in between. CDR3 size: 15 residues. Here the CDR3 DNA reads TGTGCCAGCAGCTTAGATCAGGCAGCCAATCAGCCCCAGCATTTT. As protein: CASSLDQAANQPQHF.

This rearrangement joins TRBV28 to TRBJ2-7, with 11 bases identical to TRBD2. With V trimmed by 6 bases and J by 1 base, 8 bases remained unmatched. The V gene's germline CDR1 is MDHEN and CDR2 SYDVKM. CDR3 size: 16 residues. The CDR3 is CASSLPGTSGSYEQYF. CDR3 sequence (DNA): TGTGCCAGCAGCCTACCTGGGACTAGCGGATCCTACGAGCAGTACTTC.

V is TRBV2 and J is TRBJ2-7; D may be TRBD1 (6 bases). From germline, CDR1 is SNHLY and CDR2 FYNNEI. The CDR3 spans 14 residues. The V end was cut by 6 bases, the J end by 3 bases, with 15 bases between. CDR3 bases: TGTGCCAGCAGGGTGGGGGTAGGGGGCTACGAGCAGTACTTC. Translating it yields CASRVGVGGYEQYF. The complete variable domain, with remaining parts taken from reference TRBV2 and TRBJ2-7, reads EPEVTQTPSHQVTQMGQEVILRCVPISNHLYFYWYRQILGQKVEFLVSFYNNEISEKSEIFDDQFSVERPDGSNFTLKIRSTKLEDSAMYFCASRVGVGGYEQYFGPGTRLTVT.

The chain uses TRBV13 and TRBJ2-2; no reliable D call. Germline assignment: CDR1 PRHDT and CDR2 FYEKMQ (reference sequence). The CDR3 covers 13 residues. Trimming stripped 6 bases from V and 4 bases from J, with 9 bases between. The CDR3 coding sequence is TGTGCCAGCAGGCTAAGGGTCACCGGGGAGCTGTTTTTT. As protein: CASRLRVTGELFF.

Ten or more counts support this clone. The CDR3 reads CASTTSPMNTEAFF. The CDR3, as DNA: TGTGCCAGCACGACATCCCCGATGAACACTGAAGCTTTCTTT. The chain is built from TRBV2 and TRBJ1-1; D uncertain. This CDR3 region has 14 residues. Germline CDR1 and CDR2: SNHLY and FYNNEI. Trimming took 7 bases from V and 0 from J, leaving 12 bases between them.

The chain links TRBV19 to TRBJ2-3; D uncertain. The CDR3 has 15 amino acids. Germline assignment: CDR1 LNHDA and CDR2 SQIVND (reference sequence). V gave up 3 bases and J gave up 0 bases, with 10 bases separating them. The CDR3: CASSIFGPSTDTQYF. DNA of the CDR3: TGTGCCAGTAGTATCTTTGGGCCTAGCACAGATACGCAGTATTTT.

This clone was recorded only once. The chain combines TRBV2 with TRBJ2-3; no reliable D call. V lost 7 bases and J 0 bases, leaving 14 bases between the germline ends. Germline loops: CDR1 SNHLY, CDR2 FYNNEI. The CDR3 loop spans 15 amino acids. In DNA form, the CDR3 reads TGTGCCAGCAAGTTTCGACAATCTAGCACAGATACGCAGTATTTT. Its translation: CASKFRQSSTDTQYF.

The sample holds a few counts of this clone. This chain joins TRBV2 and TRBJ1-5; D is unresolved. CDR3 length: 18 residues. V was cut by 4 bases and J by 0 bases, with 19 bases left in between. Germline V gene data show CDR1 as SNHLY and CDR2 as FYNNEI. CDR3 in DNA: TGTGCCAGCAGTGTCGAAGGTTCAAGCCCGTATAGCAATCAGCCCCAGCATTTT. Translating it yields CASSVEGSSPYSNQPQHF.

This clone was found once. The gene calls are TRBV29-1 and TRBJ2-3; TRBD2 might be the D (6 bases). The germline V gene has CDR1 SQVTM and CDR2 ANQGSEA. The CDR3 length is 14 residues. V lost 5 bases, J lost 0 bases, and 12 bases lay in between. The CDR3: CSVLLATSTDTQYF. For the CDR3, the DNA is TGCAGCGTTCTCCTAGCGACTAGCACAGATACGCAGTATTTT.

This rearrangement joins TRBV7-6 to TRBJ2-1; D is unresolved. V was clipped by 0 bases and J by 6 bases, with 12 bases between them. Germline lookup yields CDR1 SGHVS and CDR2 FNYEAQ. The CDR3 is 15 amino acids. The CDR3, as DNA: TGTGCCAGCAGCTTAGCTTCGGGCCCTCTCAATGAGCAGTTCTTC. It yields the protein CASSLASGPLNEQFF.

V usage is TRBV11-2 and J usage is TRBJ1-2; D is ambiguous. CDR1 is SGHAT, CDR2 FQNNGV, per germline. V lost 0 bases and J lost 4, with 6 bases in between. This CDR3 contains 13 residues. The CDR3 sequence: CASSLERLYGYTF. CDR3 bases: TGTGCCAGCAGCTTAGAGCGGCTCTATGGCTACACCTTC.

V usage is TRBV14 and J usage is TRBJ1-2, with D uncertain. The CDR3 length is 12 residues. Germline loops: CDR1 SGHDN, CDR2 FVKESK. The V gene lost 5 bases and the J gene lost 8 bases, with 12 bases spanning the gap. CDR3 sequence reads: CASSDAGLGYTF. The CDR3 DNA reads as TGTGCCAGCAGCGACGCCGGGCTCGGCTACACCTTC.

V usage is TRBV4-1 and J usage is TRBJ2-2; D gene unclear. Germline loops: CDR1 MGHRA, CDR2 YSYEKL. The CDR3 has 16 residues. Trimming shortened V by 1 base and J by 2 bases, and 11 bases separated the two germline ends. In DNA, the CDR3 is TGCGCCAGCAGCCAAGTAGTTCAAGGAAACACCGGGGAGCTGTTTTTT. It translates to CASSQVVQGNTGELFF.

This clone was seen many times. J is TRBJ1-2 and V is TRBV28; 7 nucleotides match TRBD1. J gave up 1 base and V 5 bases, and 4 bases lay outside the gene matches. The CDR3 is 14 amino acids. The germline V gene encodes CDR1 MDHEN and CDR2 SYDVKM. This CDR3 is CASSRRQGNYGYTF. DNA for the CDR3: TGTGCCAGCAGTCGACGACAGGGTAACTATGGCTACACCTTC.

The count of this clone is one. The chain recombines TRBV7-2 with TRBJ1-2; D is perhaps TRBD1 (5 bases). CDR3 length: 15 amino acids. The germline gives CDR1 SGHTA, CDR2 FQGNSA. V shed 1 base and J shed 7 bases, with 16 bases lying between them. CDR3 in amino acids: CASSLGAGAVSGYTF. The CDR3, as DNA: TGTGCCAGCAGCTTAGGAGCCGGGGCAGTTTCTGGCTACACCTTC.

The genes are TRBV5-1 and TRBJ2-6; 9 bases fit TRBD1. CDR1 and CDR2 (germline): SGHRS, YFSETQ. CDR3 length: 19 amino acids. After removal of 4 bases from V and 0 bases from J, the junction contained 11 bases not matched to a gene. Here the CDR3 reads CASSQQQGATFSGANVLTF. In DNA, the CDR3 is TGCGCCAGCAGCCAGCAACAGGGGGCAACCTTCTCTGGGGCCAACGTCCTGACTTTC.

The sample holds a few counts of this clone. The chain couples TRBV7-8 to TRBJ1-5; D not certain. Per the germline V gene, CDR1 is SGHVS and CDR2 is FQNEAQ. The CDR3 is made up of 12 amino acids. V lost 0 bases, J lost 6 bases, and 3 bases lay in between. The CDR3 DNA reads TGTGCCAGCAGCTTAGCGTTTCAGCCCCAGCATTTT. This translates into CASSLAFQPQHF.

This chain joins TRBV7-9 and TRBJ2-3, with 7 bases identical to TRBD2. Trimming removed 6 bases from V and 4 bases from J; junction bases left unmatched: 13. The CDR3 is 16 amino acids. Germline V CDR1 and CDR2: SEHNR, FQNEAQ (reference sequence). The CDR3 sequence: CASRHQLVGGADTQYF. CDR3 in DNA: TGTGCCAGCAGACACCAACTAGTGGGAGGGGCAGATACGCAGTATTTT.

V is TRBV19 and J is TRBJ2-3, with 9 positions matching TRBD2. V gave up 3 bases and J gave up 5 bases; unmatched junction bases: 15. The CDR3 spans 18 residues. Germline V gives CDR1 LNHDA, CDR2 SQIVND (reference sequence). CDR3 sequence reads: CASSIRGPASGKGDTQYF. The DNA of the CDR3 is TGTGCCAGTAGTATTCGGGGCCCCGCTAGCGGGAAGGGAGATACGCAGTATTTT.

The chain links TRBV7-8 to TRBJ2-1, with a weak D call TRBD2 (5 bases). The CDR3 spans 14 residues. V lost 3 bases to trimming and J lost 7 bases, with 13 bases between them. The germline V gene encodes CDR1 SGHVS and CDR2 FQNEAQ. The CDR3 spells CASSFSRGNNEQFF. The CDR3 bases are TGTGCCAGCAGCTTTTCTCGGGGAAATAATGAGCAGTTCTTC. Variable domain in full (rest from reference TRBV7-8 and TRBJ2-1): GAGVSQSPRYKVAKRGQDVALRCDPISGHVSLFWYQQALGQGPEFLTYFQNEAQLDKSGLPSDRFFAERPEGSVSTLKIQRTQQEDSAVYLCASSFSRGNNEQFFGPGTRLTVL.

J is TRBJ1-2 and V is TRBV6-5; D is ambiguous. CDR3 size: 16 residues. The V end was cut by 2 bases, the J end by 0 bases, with 13 bases between. Looked up from germline, CDR1 is MNHEY and CDR2 is SVGAGI. The CDR3 bases are TGTGCCAGCAGTTACACGGCTACCGTAGCTAACTATGGCTACACCTTC. Translating it yields CASSYTATVANYGYTF.

The chain couples TRBV7-9 to TRBJ2-7; 7 nucleotides match TRBD2. V was pared by 3 bases and J by 3 bases, with 11 bases of the junction left unmatched. Germline CDR1 reads SEHNR; CDR2 reads FQNEAQ (reference sequence). The CDR3 runs to 16 residues. The CDR3 coding sequence is TGTGCCAGCAGCTTGGGTGTCGGGGACTATAACTACGAGCAGTACTTC. Translation gives CASSLGVGDYNYEQYF.

This chain connects TRBV5-1 to TRBJ2-6, with 11 bases aligning to TRBD2. V shed 3 bases, J shed 1 base, and the junction held 6 bases outside the gene matches. Germline-derived CDR1 and CDR2 are SGHRS and YFSETQ. The CDR3 is 18 residues long. This CDR3 is CASSYTSGSSSGANVLTF. The CDR3 bases are TGCGCCAGCAGCTATACTAGCGGGAGCTCATCTGGGGCCAACGTCCTGACTTTC. Based on the CDR3 plus reference TRBV5-1 and TRBJ2-6, the full variable domain is KAGVTQTPRYLIKTRGQQVTLSCSPISGHRSVSWYQQTPGQGLQFLFEYFSETQRNKGNFPGRFSGRQFSNSRSEMNVSTLELGDSALYLCASSYTSGSSSGANVLTFGAGSRLTVL.

The chain has TRBV27 and TRBJ2-7; TRBD2 matches 8 bases. J lost 3 bases, V lost 2 bases, and 15 bases had no gene match. The CDR3 is 18 amino acids. In germline, CDR1 is MNHEY, CDR2 SMNVEV (reference sequence). CDR3 in DNA: TGTGCCAGCAGTTTACGCCCTTTTAAACTAGCGGATAACTACGAGCAGTACTTC. Encoded protein: CASSLRPFKLADNYEQYF.

A note on this clone: The sample has other DNA sequences that encode this CDR3 too. The CDR3 sequence is CASSLAGETDTQYF. The CDR3 DNA reads as TGCGCCAGCAGCCTCGCTGGGGAAACAGATACGCAGTATTTT. The chain recombines TRBV5-1 with TRBJ2-3; D ambiguous. Germline V CDR1 and CDR2: SGHRS, YFSETQ. V lost 4 bases and J 3 bases, leaving 12 bases between the germline ends. The CDR3 has 14 amino acids.

This clone was detected once. The chain is built from TRBV4-3 and TRBJ1-2; D is ambiguous. The CDR3 has 15 amino acids. Germline V gives CDR1 LGHNA, CDR2 YSLEER. V was pared by 4 bases and J by 4 bases, with 16 bases between. The CDR3 DNA reads as TGCGCCAGCAGCCCAAGAAGTCGAAAGACCTATGGCTACACCTTC. Translated: CASSPRSRKTYGYTF.

The chain joins TRBV18 to TRBJ2-4; D gene unclear. CDR1 and CDR2 from the germline V gene are KGHSH and LQKENI. This CDR3 contains 15 residues. Trimming removed 2 bases from V and 1 base from J, with 9 bases in between. This CDR3 is CASSPNPGAKNIQYF. In DNA, the CDR3 is TGTGCCAGCTCACCAAATCCCGGGGCCAAAAACATTCAGTACTTC. Filled out from reference TRBV18 and TRBJ2-4, the complete variable domain reads NAGVMQNPRHLVRRRGQEARLRCSPMKGHSHVYWYRQLPEEGLKFMVYLQKENIIDESGMPKERFSAEFPKEGPSILRIQQVVRGDSAAYFCASSPNPGAKNIQYFGAGTRLSVL.

J is TRBJ2-7 and V is TRBV10-3; D perhaps matches TRBD2 (5 bases). With 0 bases removed from V and 5 bases from J, the gap between germline ends came to 11 bases. Germline V CDR1 and CDR2: ENHRY, SYGVKD. The CDR3 consists of 14 residues. The CDR3: CAISESGRTDEQYF. CDR3 bases: TGTGCCATCAGTGAGTCTGGGAGAACGGACGAGCAGTACTTC.

J is TRBJ2-1 and V is TRBV7-2, with 8 bases fitting TRBD2. The CDR3 is 16 residues long. Trimming at V came to 4 bases and at J to 5 bases, leaving 10 bases not matched to a gene. Per germline, CDR1 SGHTA and CDR2 FQGNSA. CDR3 bases: TGTGCCAGCAGCTCCGACCGCGGGAGGACAAACAATGAGCAGTTCTTC. This sequence encodes CASSSDRGRTNNEQFF.

V is TRBV6-4 and J is TRBJ2-3, with 9 bases fitting TRBD2. V lost 8 bases and J lost 3; bases outside the gene matches: 15. The CDR3 contains 17 residues. Germline CDR1 and CDR2: MRHNA and SNTAGT. Here the CDR3 reads CASLTETRREGTDTQYF. DNA for the CDR3: TGTGCCAGCCTAACTGAAACTCGGCGGGAGGGAACAGATACGCAGTATTTT.

This chain joins TRBV5-5 and TRBJ2-5; possible D gene TRBD1, 6 bases. Germline CDR1 and CDR2: SGHKS and YYEKEE (reference sequence). The CDR3 length is 14 residues. The ends were cut back, 4 bases at V and 1 base at J, with 11 bases in the middle. CDR3 DNA: TGTGCCAGCAGCCCGCAGACAGGCCAAGAGACCCAGTACTTC. It encodes CASSPQTGQETQYF.

Here the CDR3 reads CASSLSPDGYTF. The CDR3 bases are TGTGCCAGCAGTTTATCACCGGATGGCTACACCTTC. The genes are TRBV28 and TRBJ1-2, with unresolved D. Per the germline V gene, CDR1 is MDHEN and CDR2 is SYDVKM. The V gene lost 1 base and the J gene lost 6 bases, with 6 bases spanning the gap. CDR3 length: 12 residues.